This T cell receptor beta chain was recovered during a study of T cell repertoires in cytomegalovirus infection. About the research overall: The authors relied on CMV epitopes, both recently identified HLA-C-restricted and well-studied HLA-B-restricted. Regarding the study as a whole: In two of eight donors, the top clonotype was HLA-C-restricted CMV-specific.

With regard to this clonotype: Its antigen is still unknown.

TCRdb independently ran MiXCR on the reads; one entry per CDR3 protein. There are about a million distinct CDR3 sequences in the sample; approximately 33% occur only once, and roughly 13% lies in the top ten. CDR1 and CDR2 from the germline V gene are SGHRS and YFSETQ. The trim removed 7 bases at V and 0 bases at J, leaving 6 bases unmatched. CDR3 length: 15 amino acids. Sequences were derived from cultured CD8+ T cells from PBMCs, sampled from culture after CMV antigen stimulation. J is TRBJ2-1 and V is TRBV5-1; 8 bases map to TRBD2. The clonotype comes from a human donor in good health (CMV status not recorded). Some clones in this sample may be carry-over from other donors' samples. The CDR3 region has the DNA TGCGCCAGCCGTAGCGGGAAGAGCTCCTACAATGAGCAGTTCTTC. Its translation is CASRSGKSSYNEQFF.